Detailed here is one T cell receptor beta chain. This CDR3 has 14 amino acids. Per the germline V gene, CDR1 is MNHEY and CDR2 is SMNVEV (reference sequence). After removal of 6 bases from V and 6 bases from J, the junction contained 7 bases not matched to a gene. Time point in this sample: cycle 4 day 1 (C4D1), after less than seven weeks of nivolumab. All patients experienced relapse after autologous stem cell transplantation, and brentuximab vedotin exposure was variable. The method was immunoSEQ multiplex PCR; TCRdb's version includes in-frame clones alone and lacks a portion of them. The sample lists 28,000 or so clones, about four fifths occurring once. This specimen belongs to a study of PD-1 blockade in classical Hodgkin lymphoma.

The sample in question was peripheral blood mononuclear cells (PBMCs), obtained before the fourth cycle of nivolumab. The TCR originated in a human donor with classical Hodgkin lymphoma. The chain combines TRBV27 with TRBJ1-4; TRBD1 aligns across 7 bases. DNA for the CDR3: TGTGCCAGCAGCGACAGGGTGAAGTATGAAAAACTGTTTTTT. Its translation is CASSDRVKYEKLFF.